The 16 T cell receptor beta chains below come from one sample, sequenced in a study of glioma-infiltrating T cells after dendritic cell vaccination. The method was immunoSEQ multiplex PCR; TCRdb's version includes in-frame clones alone and lacks a portion of them. This table holds more than 30,000 clones, 90% to 95% found once. The material sequenced was blood, taken before dendritic cell vaccination. The receptors come from a human donor with glioblastoma.

CDR3 bases: TGTGCCAGCAGCCTCGGCGGGATCAATCAGCCCCAGCATTTT. Amino acids: CASSLGGINQPQHF. The rearrangement joins TRBV6-5 to TRBJ1-5; D ambiguous. Germline V gene lookup returns CDR1 MNHEY and CDR2 SVGAGI. V shed 6 bases and J shed 3 bases, with 12 bases lying between them. The CDR3 consists of 14 residues.

This clone appeared once. The chain has TRBV4-1 and TRBJ1-1; 7 nucleotides match TRBD1. The CDR3 sequence is 12 residues long. Trimming took 9 bases from V and 12 from J; bases not matched to a gene: 13. CDR1 and CDR2 from the germline V gene are MGHRA and YSYEKL. The CDR3 DNA sequence: TGCGCCAGGTTAAGGCAGGGGGAGTATCCTTTCTTT. This encodes CARLRQGEYPFF.

The J gene is TRBJ1-6, the V gene TRBV7-2, with 8 bases fitting TRBD1. CDR1 and CDR2 from the germline V gene are SGHTA and FQGNSA. V lost 5 bases and J lost 7; bases outside the gene matches: 7. This CDR3 contains 15 residues. CDR3 region: CASSPRQGPNSPLHF. The CDR3 region has the DNA TGTGCCAGCAGCCCAAGACAGGGGCCAAATTCACCCCTCCACTTT.

This chain connects TRBV2 to TRBJ1-1; the D is unclear. V was cut by 4 bases and J by 4 bases, with 13 bases left in between. The CDR3 spans 14 residues. The germline V gene encodes CDR1 SNHLY and CDR2 FYNNEI. In DNA, the CDR3 is TGTGCCAGCAGTGTTGCAGGAGGGAGCACTGAAGCTTTCTTT. Its protein is CASSVAGGSTEAFF.

V usage is TRBV6-4 and J usage is TRBJ1-1; possible D gene TRBD1, 6 bases. The CDR3 loop spans 13 amino acids. The germline V and J ends were trimmed by 6 bases and 5 bases, with 13 bases remaining between them. Per the germline V gene, CDR1 is MRHNA and CDR2 is SNTAGT. In DNA form, the CDR3 reads TGTGCCAGCAGCCCTGGACAGTGGACTGAAGCTTTCTTT. As protein: CASSPGQWTEAFF.

The chain carries TRBV28 and TRBJ2-5; D may be TRBD1 (6 bases). The germline V gene has CDR1 MDHEN and CDR2 SYDVKM. This CDR3 has 15 residues. V lost 7 bases and J 5 bases, leaving 20 bases between the germline ends. CDR3 coding DNA: TGTGCCAGCAATCCTGGGGGCCCTGGGGGCGAGACCCAGTACTTC. It specifies CASNPGGPGGETQYF.

The CDR3 DNA reads as TGCGCCAGCAGCCAGAGCGGGGCGTCCACAGATACGCAGTATTTT. Protein sequence: CASSQSGASTDTQYF. The chain employs TRBV5-1 and TRBJ2-3; 7 nucleotides align to TRBD2. The germline V gene encodes CDR1 SGHRS and CDR2 YFSETQ. The V gene end was trimmed by 4 bases and the J gene end by 2 bases; junction bases not matched to a gene: 7. The length of the CDR3 is 15 residues.

The rearrangement joins TRBV6-1 to TRBJ1-2; no clear D gene. Trimming pared 9 bases from V and 4 bases from J, leaving 6 bases between. CDR1 and CDR2 (germline): MNHNS, SASEGT. This CDR3 spans 10 amino acids. Written as DNA, the CDR3 is TGTGCCAGTCTCGGCTATGGCTACACCTTC. Protein: CASLGYGYTF.

The rearrangement joins TRBV11-2 to TRBJ2-7; D call uncertain. The CDR3 has 15 residues. In germline, CDR1 is SGHAT, CDR2 FQNNGV. The ends were cut back, 5 bases at V and 6 bases at J, with 20 bases in the middle. Written as DNA, the CDR3 is TGTGCCAGCAGCCACTCTCGAGGTATAGCCGGCGAGCAGTACTTC. Encoded protein: CASSHSRGIAGEQYF. Full variable domain (rest looked up from reference TRBV11-2 and TRBJ2-7): EAGVAQSPRYKIIEKRQSVAFWCNPISGHATLYWYQQILGQGPKLLIQFQNNGVVDDSQLPKDRFSAERLKGVDSTLKIQPAKLEDSAVYLCASSHSRGIAGEQYFGPGTRLTVT.

Here the CDR3 DNA reads TGCGCCAGCAGCCGAGGATTAGACCCCGTGGAGACCCAGTACTTC. Amino acid sequence: CASSRGLDPVETQYF. The chain has TRBV5-1 and TRBJ2-5; D call uncertain. The germline V gene has CDR1 SGHRS and CDR2 YFSETQ. CDR3 length: 15 amino acids. Trimming removed 4 bases from V and 5 bases from J, with 18 bases in between.

The J gene is TRBJ2-7, the V gene TRBV29-1; 7 nucleotides line up with TRBD1. Germline trimming cut 1 base from V and 2 bases from J; bases unmatched to any gene: 17. The CDR3 is made up of 18 amino acids. Germline V CDR1 and CDR2: SQVTM, ANQGSEA. The DNA for the CDR3 is TGCAGCGTTGAAGGGGACAGCGATTTCGGGAACAGGCCCTACGAGCAGTACTTC. Encoded protein: CSVEGDSDFGNRPYEQYF.

This clone appeared once. The chain has TRBV10-3 and TRBJ1-1, with 8 bases lining up with TRBD1. Germline assignment: CDR1 ENHRY and CDR2 SYGVKD. The CDR3 has 16 residues. Trimming cost V 2 bases and J 3 bases; bases outside gene matches: 8. CDR3 in DNA: TGTGCCATCAGTGAGGCGAGGACAGGGACCTACACTGAAGCTTTCTTT. Encoded protein: CAISEARTGTYTEAFF.

The V call is TRBV27, the J call TRBJ1-1; 8 bases are shared with TRBD1. This CDR3 is built from 13 residues. Trimming took 5 bases from V and 4 from J; bases not matched to a gene: 3. Germline lookup yields CDR1 MNHEY and CDR2 SMNVEV (reference sequence). CDR3 protein: CASSHRGSTEAFF. Written as DNA, the CDR3 is TGTGCCAGCAGTCACAGGGGGAGCACTGAAGCTTTCTTT.

This clone was counted a single time. The V gene is TRBV11-2, the J gene TRBJ2-7, with D perhaps matching TRBD1 (5 bases). Per the germline V gene, CDR1 is SGHAT and CDR2 is FQNNGV. The length of the CDR3 is 14 residues. V shed 3 bases and J shed 6 bases, with 15 bases lying between them. CDR3 residues: CASSFKWGNSEQYF. The CDR3 nucleotides read TGTGCCAGCAGCTTTAAATGGGGCAATAGCGAGCAGTACTTC.

The chain combines TRBV5-6 with TRBJ1-5; tentatively, D is TRBD1 (6 bases). The V gene's germline CDR1 is SGHDT and CDR2 YYEEEE. Trimming shortened V by 4 bases and J by 2 bases, and 10 bases separated the two germline ends. CDR3 size: 14 residues. The CDR3 loop reads CASSGRTGNQPQHF. CDR3 in DNA: TGTGCCAGCAGCGGGCGGACAGGCAATCAGCCCCAGCATTTT.

The J gene is TRBJ2-3, the V gene TRBV4-1, with 7 positions matching TRBD1. CDR1 is MGHRA, CDR2 YSYEKL, per germline. V lost 1 base and J lost 5; bases outside the gene matches: 6. This CDR3 spans 15 amino acids. DNA of the CDR3: TGCGCCAGCAGCCAAGCAGGGACAGTTAGAGATACGCAGTATTTT. Translation gives CASSQAGTVRDTQYF.